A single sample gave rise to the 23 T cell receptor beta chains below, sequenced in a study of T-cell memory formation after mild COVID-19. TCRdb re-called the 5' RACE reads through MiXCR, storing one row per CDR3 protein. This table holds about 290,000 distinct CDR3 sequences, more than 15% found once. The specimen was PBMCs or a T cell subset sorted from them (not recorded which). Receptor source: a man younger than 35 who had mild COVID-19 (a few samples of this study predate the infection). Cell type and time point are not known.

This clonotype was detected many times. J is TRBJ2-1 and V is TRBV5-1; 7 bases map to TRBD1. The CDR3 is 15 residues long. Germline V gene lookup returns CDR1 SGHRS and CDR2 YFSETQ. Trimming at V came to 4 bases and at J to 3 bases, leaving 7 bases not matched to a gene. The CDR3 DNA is TGCGCCAGCAGCCGGCGACAGGGTATCTACAATGAGCAGTTCTTC. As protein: CASSRRQGIYNEQFF.

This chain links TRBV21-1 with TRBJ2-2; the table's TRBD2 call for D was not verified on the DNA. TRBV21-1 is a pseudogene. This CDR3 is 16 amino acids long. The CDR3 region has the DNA TGTGCCAGCAGCAAAAATGGGCCTGGGTTCCCCGGGGAGCTGTTTTTT. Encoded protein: CASSKNGPGFPGELFF.

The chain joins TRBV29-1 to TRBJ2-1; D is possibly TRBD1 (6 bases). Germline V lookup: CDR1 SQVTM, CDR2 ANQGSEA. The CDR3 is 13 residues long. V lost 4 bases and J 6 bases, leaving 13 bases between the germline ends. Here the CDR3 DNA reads TGCAGCGTTGGACAGGCTCTCCGCAATGAGCAGTTCTTC. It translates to CSVGQALRNEQFF.

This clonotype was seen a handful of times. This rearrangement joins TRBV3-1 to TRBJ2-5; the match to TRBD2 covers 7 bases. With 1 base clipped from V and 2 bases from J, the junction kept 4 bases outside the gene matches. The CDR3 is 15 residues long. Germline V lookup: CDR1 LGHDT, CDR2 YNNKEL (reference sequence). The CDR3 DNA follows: TGTGCCAGCAGCCAAGTGGGACTACCACAAGAGACCCAGTACTTC. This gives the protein CASSQVGLPQETQYF.

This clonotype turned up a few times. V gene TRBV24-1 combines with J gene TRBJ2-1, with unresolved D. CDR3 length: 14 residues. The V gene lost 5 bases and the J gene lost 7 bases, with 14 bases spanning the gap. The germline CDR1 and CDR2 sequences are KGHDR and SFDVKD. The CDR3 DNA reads TGTGCCACCAGTGTTGTTTCGGGTACGAATGAGCAGTTCTTC. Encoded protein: CATSVVSGTNEQFF.

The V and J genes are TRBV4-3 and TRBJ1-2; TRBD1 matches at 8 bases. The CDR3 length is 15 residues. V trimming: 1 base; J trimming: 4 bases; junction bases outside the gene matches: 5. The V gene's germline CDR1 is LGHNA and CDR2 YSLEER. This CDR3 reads CASSQAGQGGYGYTF. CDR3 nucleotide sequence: TGCGCCAGCAGCCAAGCAGGACAGGGTGGCTATGGCTACACCTTC.

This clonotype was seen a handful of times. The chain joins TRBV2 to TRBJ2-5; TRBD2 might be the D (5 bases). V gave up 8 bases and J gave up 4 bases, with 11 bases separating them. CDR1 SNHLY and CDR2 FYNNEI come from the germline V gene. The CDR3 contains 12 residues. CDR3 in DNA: TGTGCCAGCGGCGGGCTGGGAGAGACCCAGTACTTC. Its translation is CASGGLGETQYF. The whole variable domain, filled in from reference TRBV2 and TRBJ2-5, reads EPEVTQTPSHQVTQMGQEVILRCVPISNHLYFYWYRQILGQKVEFLVSFYNNEISEKSEIFDDQFSVERPDGSNFTLKIRSTKLEDSAMYFCASGGLGETQYFGPGTRLLVL.

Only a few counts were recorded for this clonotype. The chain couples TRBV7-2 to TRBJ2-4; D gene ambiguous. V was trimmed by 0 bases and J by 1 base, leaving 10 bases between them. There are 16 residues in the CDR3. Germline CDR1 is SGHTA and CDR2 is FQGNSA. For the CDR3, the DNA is TGTGCCAGCAGCTTAGCAGGGCAGGCTGCCAAAAACATTCAGTACTTC. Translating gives CASSLAGQAAKNIQYF.

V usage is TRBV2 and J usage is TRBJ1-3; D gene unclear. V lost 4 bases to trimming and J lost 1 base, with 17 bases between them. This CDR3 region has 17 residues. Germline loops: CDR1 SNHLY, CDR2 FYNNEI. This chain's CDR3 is CASSVRQPQISGNTIYF. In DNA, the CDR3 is TGTGCCAGCAGTGTTCGGCAGCCTCAAATTTCTGGAAACACCATATATTTT.

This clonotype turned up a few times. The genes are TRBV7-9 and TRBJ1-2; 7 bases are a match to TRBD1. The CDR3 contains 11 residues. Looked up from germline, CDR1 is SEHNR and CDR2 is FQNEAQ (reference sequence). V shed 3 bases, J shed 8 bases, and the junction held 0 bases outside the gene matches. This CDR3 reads CASSLTGGYTF. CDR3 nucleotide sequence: TGTGCCAGCAGCTTGACAGGGGGCTACACCTTC.

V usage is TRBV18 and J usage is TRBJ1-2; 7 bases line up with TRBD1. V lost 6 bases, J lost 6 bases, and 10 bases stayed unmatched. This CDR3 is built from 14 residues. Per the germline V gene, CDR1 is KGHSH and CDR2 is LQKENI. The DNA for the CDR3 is TGTGCCAGCTCGCCTTCGACAGGGAACGATGGCTACACCTTC. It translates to CASSPSTGNDGYTF.

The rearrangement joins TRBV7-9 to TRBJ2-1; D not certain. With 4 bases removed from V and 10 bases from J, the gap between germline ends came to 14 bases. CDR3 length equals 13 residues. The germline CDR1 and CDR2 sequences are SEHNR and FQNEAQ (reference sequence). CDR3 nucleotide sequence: TGTGCCAGCAGCTCCCCGAAGGCAGGAGAGCAGTTCTTC. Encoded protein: CASSSPKAGEQFF.

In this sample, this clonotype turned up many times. The CDR3 sequence: CASSSRQGEQFF. The CDR3 DNA reads as TGTGCCAGCAGCTCCCGACAGGGTGAGCAGTTCTTC. The chain is built from TRBV7-9 and TRBJ2-1; TRBD1 agrees at 7 bases. The CDR3 covers 12 residues. From germline, CDR1 is SEHNR and CDR2 FQNEAQ (reference sequence). The V gene end was trimmed by 4 bases and the J gene end by 9 bases; junction bases not matched to a gene: 3.

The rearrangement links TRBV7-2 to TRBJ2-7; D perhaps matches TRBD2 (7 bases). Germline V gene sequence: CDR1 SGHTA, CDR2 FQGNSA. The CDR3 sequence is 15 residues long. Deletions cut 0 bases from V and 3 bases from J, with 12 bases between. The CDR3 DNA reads TGTGCCAGCAGCTTAGCCGGGGGGCGAGACTACGAGCAGTACTTC. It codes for CASSLAGGRDYEQYF. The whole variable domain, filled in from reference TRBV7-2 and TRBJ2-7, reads GAGVSQSPSNKVTEKGKDVELRCDPISGHTALYWYRQSLGQGLEFLIYFQGNSAPDKSGLPSDRFSAERTGGSVSTLTIQRTQQEDSAVYLCASSLAGGRDYEQYFGPGTRLTVT.

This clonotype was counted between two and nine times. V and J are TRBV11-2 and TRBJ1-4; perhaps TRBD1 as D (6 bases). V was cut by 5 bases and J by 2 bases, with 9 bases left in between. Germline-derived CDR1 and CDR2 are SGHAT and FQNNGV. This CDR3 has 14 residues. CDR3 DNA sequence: TGTGCCAGCAGCACAGGGTATACTAATGAAAAACTGTTTTTT. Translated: CASSTGYTNEKLFF.

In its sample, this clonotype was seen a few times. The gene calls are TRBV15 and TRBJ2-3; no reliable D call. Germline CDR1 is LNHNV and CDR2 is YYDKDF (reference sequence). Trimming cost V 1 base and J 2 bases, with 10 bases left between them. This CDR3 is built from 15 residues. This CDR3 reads CATSRAPVVTDTQYF. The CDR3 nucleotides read TGTGCCACCAGCAGAGCGCCGGTAGTCACAGATACGCAGTATTTT. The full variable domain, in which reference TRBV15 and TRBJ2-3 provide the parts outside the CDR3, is DAMVIQNPRYQVTQFGKPVTLSCSQTLNHNVMYWYQQKSSQAPKLLFHYYDKDFNNEADTPDNFQSRRPNTSFCFLDIRSPGLGDTAMYLCATSRAPVVTDTQYFGPGTRLTVL.

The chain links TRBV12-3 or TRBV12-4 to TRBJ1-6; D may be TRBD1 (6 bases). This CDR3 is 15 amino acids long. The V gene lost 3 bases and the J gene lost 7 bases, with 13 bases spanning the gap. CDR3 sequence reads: CASSLGGQGNSPLHF. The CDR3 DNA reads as TGTGCCAGCAGTTTGGGGGGCCAGGGAAATTCACCCCTCCACTTT.

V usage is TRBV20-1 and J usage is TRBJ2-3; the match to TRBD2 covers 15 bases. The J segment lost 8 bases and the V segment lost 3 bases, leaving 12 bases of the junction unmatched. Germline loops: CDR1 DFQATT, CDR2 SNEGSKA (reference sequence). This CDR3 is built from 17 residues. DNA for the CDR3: TGCAGTGCTAGTGCTATCGGACTAGCGGGGGGGAAGGGTACGCAGTATTTT. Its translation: CSASAIGLAGGKGTQYF.

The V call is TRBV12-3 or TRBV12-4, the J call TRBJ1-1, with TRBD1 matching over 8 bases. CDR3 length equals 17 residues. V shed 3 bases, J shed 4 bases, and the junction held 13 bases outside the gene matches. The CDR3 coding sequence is TGTGCCAGCAGTTTTCCCGGTTCCATGACAGGGGCCACTGAAGCTTTCTTT. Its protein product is CASSFPGSMTGATEAFF.

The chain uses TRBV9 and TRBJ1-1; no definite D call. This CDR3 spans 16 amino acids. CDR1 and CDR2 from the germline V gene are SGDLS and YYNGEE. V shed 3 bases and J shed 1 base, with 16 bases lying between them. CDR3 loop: CASSDRGSPSNTEAFF. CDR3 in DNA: TGTGCCAGCAGCGATCGAGGATCCCCGTCGAACACTGAAGCTTTCTTT.

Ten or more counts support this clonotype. The CDR3 loop reads CASSPRAGELFF. Written as DNA, the CDR3 is TGTGCCAGCAGTCCCCGGGCCGGGGAGCTGTTTTTT. V and J are TRBV12-3 or TRBV12-4 and TRBJ2-2, with D unresolved. The length of the CDR3 is 12 residues. V lost 5 bases to trimming and J lost 6 bases, with 7 bases between them.

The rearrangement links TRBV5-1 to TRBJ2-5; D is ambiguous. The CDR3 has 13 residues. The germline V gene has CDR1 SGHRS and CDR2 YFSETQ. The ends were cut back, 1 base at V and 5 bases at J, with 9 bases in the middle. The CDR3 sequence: CASSLLGDETQYF. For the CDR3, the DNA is TGCGCCAGCAGCTTGCTAGGAGACGAGACCCAGTACTTC.

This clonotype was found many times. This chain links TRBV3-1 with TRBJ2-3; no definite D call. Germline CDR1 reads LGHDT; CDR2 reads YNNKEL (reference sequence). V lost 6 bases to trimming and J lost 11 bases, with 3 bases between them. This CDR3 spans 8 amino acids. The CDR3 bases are TGTGCCAGCAGGGAGCAGTATTTT. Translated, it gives CASREQYF.